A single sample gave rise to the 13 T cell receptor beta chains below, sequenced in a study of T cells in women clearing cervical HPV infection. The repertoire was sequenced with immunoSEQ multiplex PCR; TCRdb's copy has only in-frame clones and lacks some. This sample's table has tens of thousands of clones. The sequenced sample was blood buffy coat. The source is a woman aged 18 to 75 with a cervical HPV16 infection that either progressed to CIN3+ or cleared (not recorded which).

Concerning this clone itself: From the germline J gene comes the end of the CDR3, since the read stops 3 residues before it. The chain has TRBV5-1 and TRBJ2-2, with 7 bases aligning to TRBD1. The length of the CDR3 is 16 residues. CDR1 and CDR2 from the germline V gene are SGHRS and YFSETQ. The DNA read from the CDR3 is TGCGCCAGCAGCCCGACACAGGGGTTGGAGTATTCACCG. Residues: CASSPTQGLEYSP. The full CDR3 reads CASSPTQGLEYSPLFF.

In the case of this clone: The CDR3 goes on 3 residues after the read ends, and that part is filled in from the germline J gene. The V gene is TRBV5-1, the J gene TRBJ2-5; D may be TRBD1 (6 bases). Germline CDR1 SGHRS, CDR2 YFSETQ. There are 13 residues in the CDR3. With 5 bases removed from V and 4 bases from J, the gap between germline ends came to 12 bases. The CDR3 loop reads CASSHGQRETQYF. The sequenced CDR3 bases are TGCGCCAGCAGTCACGGACAGCGAGAGACC.

The CDR3 bases that were read are TGTGCCAGCAGCCCGATCGGGACAGAACCCACTTACAGCTATGGC. It specifies CASSPIGTEPTYSYG. The CDR3 in full is CASSPIGTEPTYSYGYTF. V gene TRBV7-3 combines with J gene TRBJ1-2, with 7 bases aligning to TRBD1. From the germline J gene comes the end of the CDR3, since the read stops 3 residues before it. Losses at the gene ends were 5 bases for V and 4 bases for J; bases not matched to a gene: 19. CDR1 and CDR2 (germline): SGHTA, FQGTGA. There are 18 residues in the CDR3.

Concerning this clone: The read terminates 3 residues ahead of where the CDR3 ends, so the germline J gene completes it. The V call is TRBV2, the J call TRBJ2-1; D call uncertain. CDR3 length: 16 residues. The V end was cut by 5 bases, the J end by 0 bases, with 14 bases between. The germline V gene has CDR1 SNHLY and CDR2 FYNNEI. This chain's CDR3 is CASSHSPESSYNEQFF. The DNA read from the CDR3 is TGTGCCAGCAGTCATAGCCCGGAAAGCTCCTACAATGAG.

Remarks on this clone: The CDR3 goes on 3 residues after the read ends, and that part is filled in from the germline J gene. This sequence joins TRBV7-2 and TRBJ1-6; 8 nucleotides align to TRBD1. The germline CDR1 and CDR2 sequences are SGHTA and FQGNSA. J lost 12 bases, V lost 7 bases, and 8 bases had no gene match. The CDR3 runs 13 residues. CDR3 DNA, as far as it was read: TGTGCCAGCACCTTCGGACAGGGCGGACCC. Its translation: CASTFGQGGP. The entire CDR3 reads CASTFGQGGPLHF.

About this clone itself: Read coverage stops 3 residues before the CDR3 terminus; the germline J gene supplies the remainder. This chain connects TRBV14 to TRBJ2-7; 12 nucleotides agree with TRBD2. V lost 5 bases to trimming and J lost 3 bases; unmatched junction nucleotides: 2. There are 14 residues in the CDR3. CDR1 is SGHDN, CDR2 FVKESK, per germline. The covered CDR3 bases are TGTGCCAGCAGCGAGGGACTAGCGGGCTACGAG. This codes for CASSEGLAGYE. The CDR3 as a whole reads CASSEGLAGYEQYF.

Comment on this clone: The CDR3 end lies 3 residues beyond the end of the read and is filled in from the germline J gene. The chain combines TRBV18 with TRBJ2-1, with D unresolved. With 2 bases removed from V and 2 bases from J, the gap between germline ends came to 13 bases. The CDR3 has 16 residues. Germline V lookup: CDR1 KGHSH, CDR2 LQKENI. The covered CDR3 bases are TGTGCCAGCTCACCAGCAAGGCTTTCCCCCTACAATGAG. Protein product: CASSPARLSPYNE. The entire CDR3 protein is CASSPARLSPYNEQFF.

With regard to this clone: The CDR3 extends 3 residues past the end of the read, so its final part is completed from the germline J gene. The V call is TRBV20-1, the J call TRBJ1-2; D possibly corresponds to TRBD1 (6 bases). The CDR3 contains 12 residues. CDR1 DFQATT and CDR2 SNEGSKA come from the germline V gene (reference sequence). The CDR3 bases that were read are TGCAGTGCCTACAGGGATTCCTACGAG. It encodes CSAYRDSYE. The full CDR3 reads CSAYRDSYEYTF.

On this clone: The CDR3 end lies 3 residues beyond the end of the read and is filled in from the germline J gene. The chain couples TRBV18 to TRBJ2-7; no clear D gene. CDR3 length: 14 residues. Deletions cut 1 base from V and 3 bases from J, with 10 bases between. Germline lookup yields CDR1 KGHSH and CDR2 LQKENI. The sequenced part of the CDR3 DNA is TGTGCCAGCTCACCACAACCAGCGAGCTACGAG. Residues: CASSPQPASYE. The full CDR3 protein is CASSPQPASYEQYF.

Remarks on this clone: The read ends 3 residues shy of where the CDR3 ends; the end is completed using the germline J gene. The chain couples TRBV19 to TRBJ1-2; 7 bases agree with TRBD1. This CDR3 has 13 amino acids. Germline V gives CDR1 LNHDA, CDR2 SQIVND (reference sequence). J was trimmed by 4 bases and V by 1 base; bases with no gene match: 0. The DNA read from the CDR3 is TGTGCCAGTAGTATAGGACAGGGCTATGGC. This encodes CASSIGQGYG. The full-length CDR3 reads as CASSIGQGYGYTF. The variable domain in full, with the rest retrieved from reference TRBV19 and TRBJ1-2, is DGGITQSPKYLFRKEGQNVTLSCEQNLNHDAMYWYRQDPGQGLRLIYYSQIVNDFQKGDIAEGYSVSREKKESFPLTVTSAQKNPTAFYLCASSIGQGYGYTFGSGTRLTVV.

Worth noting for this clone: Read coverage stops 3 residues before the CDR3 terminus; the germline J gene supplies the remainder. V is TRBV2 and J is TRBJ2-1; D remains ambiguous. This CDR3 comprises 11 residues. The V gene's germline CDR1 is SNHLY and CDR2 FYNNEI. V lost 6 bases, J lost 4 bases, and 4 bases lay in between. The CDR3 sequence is CASSPYNEQFF. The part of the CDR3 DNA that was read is TGTGCCAGCAGCCCGTACAATGAG.

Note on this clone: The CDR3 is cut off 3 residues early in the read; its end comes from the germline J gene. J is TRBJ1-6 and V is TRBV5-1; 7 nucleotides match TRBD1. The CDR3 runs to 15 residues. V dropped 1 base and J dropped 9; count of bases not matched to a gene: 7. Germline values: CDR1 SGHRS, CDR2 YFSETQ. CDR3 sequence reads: CASSLTQGLISPLHF. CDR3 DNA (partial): TGCGCCAGCAGCTTGACACAGGGGCTAATTTCACCC.

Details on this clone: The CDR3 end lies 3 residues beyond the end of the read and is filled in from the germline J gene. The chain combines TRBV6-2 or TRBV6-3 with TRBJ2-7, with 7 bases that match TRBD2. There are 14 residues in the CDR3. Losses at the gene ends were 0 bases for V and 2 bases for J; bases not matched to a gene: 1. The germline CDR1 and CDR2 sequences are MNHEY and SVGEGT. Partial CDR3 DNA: TGTGCCAGCAGTTACTCCGGACTAGCCTACGAG. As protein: CASSYSGLAYE. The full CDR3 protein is CASSYSGLAYEQYF.